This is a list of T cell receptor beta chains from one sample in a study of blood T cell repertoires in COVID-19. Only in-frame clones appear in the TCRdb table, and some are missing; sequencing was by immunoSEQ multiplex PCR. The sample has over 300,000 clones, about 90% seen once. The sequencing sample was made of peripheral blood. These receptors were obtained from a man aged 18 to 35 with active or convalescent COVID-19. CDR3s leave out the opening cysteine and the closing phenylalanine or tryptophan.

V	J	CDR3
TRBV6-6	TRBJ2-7	AAQGGSYEQY
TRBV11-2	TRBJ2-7	ASSFFPDGQDTYEQY
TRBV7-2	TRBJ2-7	ASSLDDRGPSYEQY
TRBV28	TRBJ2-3	ASSFGQGATDTQY
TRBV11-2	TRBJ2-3	ASSLRASGGRGTDTQY
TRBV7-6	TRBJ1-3	ASSLAGQGAGNTIY
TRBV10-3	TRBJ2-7	AISESSGSAYEQY
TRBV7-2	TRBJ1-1	ASSPIPSTEAF
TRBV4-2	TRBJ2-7	ASSQTRQGRYEQY
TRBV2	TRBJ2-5	ASSRDRGQETQY
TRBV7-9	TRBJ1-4	ASSLSTGGNEKLF
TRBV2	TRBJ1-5	ASRGPTSNQPQH
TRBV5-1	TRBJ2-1	ASSLFSSGPPVNEQF
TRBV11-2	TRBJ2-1	ASSSAGQGYNEQF
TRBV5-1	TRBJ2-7	ASSPRDRAYEQY
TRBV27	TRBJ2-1	ASISFASGRAGNNEQF
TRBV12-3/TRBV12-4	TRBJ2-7	ASSFATSYEQY
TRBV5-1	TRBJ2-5	ASTSRTGQETQY
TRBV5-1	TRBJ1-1	ASSSRGNTEAF
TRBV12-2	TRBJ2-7	ASRLESLYPDRTYEQY
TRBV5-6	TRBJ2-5	ASSLETEETQY
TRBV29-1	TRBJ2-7	SVETQGANYEQY
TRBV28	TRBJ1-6	ASSLPSEPLH
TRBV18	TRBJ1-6	ASSRNGGANSPLH
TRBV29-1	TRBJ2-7	SVERPSGTSYEQY
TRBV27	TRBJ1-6	ASHADRGHNSPLH
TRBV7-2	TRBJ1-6	ASSLGGGGYNSPLH
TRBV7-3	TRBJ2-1	ASRSSSGTWF
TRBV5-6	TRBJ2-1	ASTLLVSYNEQF
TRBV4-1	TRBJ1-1	ASSRETGSFEAF
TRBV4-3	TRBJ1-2	ASSQGTGYGYT
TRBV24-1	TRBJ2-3	ATSDLVAGGSDTQY
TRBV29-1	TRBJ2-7	SVGPRGKSYEQY
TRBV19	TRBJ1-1	ASSILGATEAF
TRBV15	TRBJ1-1	ATSRDRFWTAYTEAF
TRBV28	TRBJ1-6	ASSSNRDLPLH
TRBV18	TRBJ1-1	ASSPPGDGGAF
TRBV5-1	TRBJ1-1	ASSPGFVGTEAF
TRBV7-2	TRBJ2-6	ASSLVVVRSGANVLT
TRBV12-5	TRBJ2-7	ASGSRRDSSYEQY
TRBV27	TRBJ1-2	ASSSGQSLPLYGYT
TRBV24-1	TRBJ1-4	ATSCTGRRKNEKLF
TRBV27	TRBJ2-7	ASTGTGLRGQY
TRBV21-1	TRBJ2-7	ASSKASFQAGAYEQY
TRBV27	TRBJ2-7	ASSLNRPGPYEQY